Given below is one T cell receptor (beta chain) in context. This sample was included in a study of blood T cell repertoires in COVID-19. Original data processing: Counts of nucleated cells, estimated from reference gene primer amplification, were obtained. Assay: immunoSEQ multiplex PCR; the TCRdb copy retains only in-frame clones and omits some. V and J calls and clone size follow that table, whereas D and trimming were derived from the DNA. Among about 200,000 clones listed, 70% to 90% were seen once. The J segment lost 0 bases and the V segment lost 5 bases, leaving 8 bases of the junction unmatched. The germline V gene encodes CDR1 GTSNPN and CDR2 SVGIG (reference sequence). The CDR3 consists of 16 residues.

What was sequenced was peripheral blood. This chain connects TRBV30 to TRBJ2-5, with 11 bases that match TRBD2. This sequence was found in a woman in her seventies with acute or convalescent COVID-19. The CDR3 nucleotides read TGTGCCTGGCAGACTAGCGGGGACTGGTACCAAGAGACCCAGTACTTC. Translated, it gives CAWQTSGDWYQETQYF.